The T cell receptor (beta chain) under discussion was sequenced for a study of technical replicates of blood from a handful of donors. Clones were sequenced by immunoSEQ multiplex PCR, and TCRdb holds only the in-frame ones, with some missing. In the table there are 79,000 or so clones, approximately 96% of which are singletons. Per the germline V gene, CDR1 is SGHKS and CDR2 is YYEKEE (reference sequence). The CDR3 spans 15 residues. Trimming removed 3 bases at V and 0 bases at J, with 12 bases between. The clonotype was recovered from a human donor in good health. The V call is TRBV5-5, the J call TRBJ1-1, with D possibly being TRBD1 (6 bases). What was sequenced was T cells isolated from PBMCs. CDR3 in DNA: TGTGCCAGCAGCTCTATAGGGGGTCTGAACACTGAAGCTTTCTTT. Amino acid sequence: CASSSIGGLNTEAFF.